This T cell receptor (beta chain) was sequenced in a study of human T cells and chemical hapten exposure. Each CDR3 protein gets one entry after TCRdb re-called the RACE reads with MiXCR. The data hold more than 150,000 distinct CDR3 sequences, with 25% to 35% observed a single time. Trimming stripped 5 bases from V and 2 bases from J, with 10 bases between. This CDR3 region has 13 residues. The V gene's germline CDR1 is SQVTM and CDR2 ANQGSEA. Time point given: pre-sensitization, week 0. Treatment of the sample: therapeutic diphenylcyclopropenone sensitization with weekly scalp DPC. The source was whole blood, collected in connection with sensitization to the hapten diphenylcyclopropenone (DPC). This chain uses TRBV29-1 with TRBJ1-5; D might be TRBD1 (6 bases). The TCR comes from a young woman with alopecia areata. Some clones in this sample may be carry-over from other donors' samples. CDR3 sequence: CSVTGSGNQPQHF. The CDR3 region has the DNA TGCAGCGTTACAGGGTCGGGCAATCAGCCCCAGCATTTT. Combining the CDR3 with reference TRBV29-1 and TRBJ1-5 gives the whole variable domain SAVISQKPSRDICQRGTSLTIQCQVDSQVTMMFWYRQQPGQSLTLIATANQGSEATYESGFVIDKFPISRPNLTFSTLTVSNMSPEDSSIYLCSVTGSGNQPQHFGDGTRLSIL.